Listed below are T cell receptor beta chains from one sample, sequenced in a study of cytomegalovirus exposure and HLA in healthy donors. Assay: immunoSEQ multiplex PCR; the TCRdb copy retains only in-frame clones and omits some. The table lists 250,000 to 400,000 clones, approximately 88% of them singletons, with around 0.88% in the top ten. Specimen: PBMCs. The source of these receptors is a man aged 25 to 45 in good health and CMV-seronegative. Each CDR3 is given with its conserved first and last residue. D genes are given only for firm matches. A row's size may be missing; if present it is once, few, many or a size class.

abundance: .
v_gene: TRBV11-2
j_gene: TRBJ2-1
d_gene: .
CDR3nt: TGTGCCAGCAGCACAGGACAGCTTGTGGAGCAGTTCTTC
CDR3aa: CASSTGQLVEQFF

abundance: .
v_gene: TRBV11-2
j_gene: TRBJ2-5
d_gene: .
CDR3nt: TGTGCCAGCAACCTTAGACAGCCCGGGCAAGAGACCCAGTACTTC
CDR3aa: CASNLRQPGQETQYF

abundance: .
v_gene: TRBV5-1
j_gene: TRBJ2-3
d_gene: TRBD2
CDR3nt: TGCGCCAGCAGTTCCGGGACTAGGACAGATACGCAGTATTTT
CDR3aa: CASSSGTRTDTQYF

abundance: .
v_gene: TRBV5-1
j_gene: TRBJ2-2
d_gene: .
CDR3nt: TGCGCCAGCAGCCTAGTCGGAGGGGGCACGAACACCGGGGAGCTGTTTTTT
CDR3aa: CASSLVGGGTNTGELFF

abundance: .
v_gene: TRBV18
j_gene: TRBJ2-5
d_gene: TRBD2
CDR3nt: TGTGCCAGCTCACCGGGACTAGGGCAAGAGACCCAGTACTTC
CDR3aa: CASSPGLGQETQYF

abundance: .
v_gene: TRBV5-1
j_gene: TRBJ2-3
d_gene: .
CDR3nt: TGCGCCAGCAGCTCGGGGACAGATACGCAGTATTTT
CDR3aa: CASSSGTDTQYF

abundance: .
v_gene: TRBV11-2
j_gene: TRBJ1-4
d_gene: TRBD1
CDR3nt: TGTGCCAGCAGTTATTCGCCGGGACAGGGAAGTGAAAAACTGTTTTTT
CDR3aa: CASSYSPGQGSEKLFF

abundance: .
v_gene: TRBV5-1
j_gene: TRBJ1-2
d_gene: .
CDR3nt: TGCGCCAGCAGGGAGAGTGAGGGCTTAGGCTACACCTTC
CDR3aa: CASRESEGLGYTF

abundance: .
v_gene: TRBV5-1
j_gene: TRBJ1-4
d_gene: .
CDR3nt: TGCGCCAGCAGCTTGGGGTACAGGACTAATGAAAAACTGTTTTTT
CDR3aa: CASSLGYRTNEKLFF

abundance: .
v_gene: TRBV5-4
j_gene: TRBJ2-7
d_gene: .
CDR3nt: TGTGCCAGCAGCTGGGGGGACGGCTCCTACGAGCAGTACTTC
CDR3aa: CASSWGDGSYEQYF

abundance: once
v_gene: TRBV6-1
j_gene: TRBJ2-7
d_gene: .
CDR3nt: TGTGCCAGCAGTGAGGAGGCAGGGGTCGATTTCAGTTACGAGCAGTACTTC
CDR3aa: CASSEEAGVDFSYEQYF

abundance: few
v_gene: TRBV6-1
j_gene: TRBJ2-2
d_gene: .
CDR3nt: TGTGCCAGCAGACAGGCAGACGGGGAGCTGTTTTTT
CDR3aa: CASRQADGELFF

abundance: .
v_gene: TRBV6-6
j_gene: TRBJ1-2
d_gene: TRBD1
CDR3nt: TGTGCCAGCACCATCGGACAGGTTGTCTATGGCTACACCTTC
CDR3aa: CASTIGQVVYGYTF

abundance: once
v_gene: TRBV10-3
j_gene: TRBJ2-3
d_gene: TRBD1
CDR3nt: TGTGCCATCAGTGGACAGGGCCGTACAGATACGCAGTATTTT
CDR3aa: CAISGQGRTDTQYF

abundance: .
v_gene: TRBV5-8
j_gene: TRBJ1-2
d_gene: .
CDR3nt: TGTGCCAGCAGCCGGGACATCGCCGGCTACACCTTC
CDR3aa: CASSRDIAGYTF

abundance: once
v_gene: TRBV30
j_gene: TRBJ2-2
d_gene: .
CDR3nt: TGTGCCTGGAGCGAACTAGTCGGGGAGCTGTTTTTT
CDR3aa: CAWSELVGELFF

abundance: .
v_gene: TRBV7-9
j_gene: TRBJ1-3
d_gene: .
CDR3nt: TGTGCCAGCAGCTTAGTAGAGACAGATACCGGAAACACCATATATTTT
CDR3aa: CASSLVETDTGNTIYF

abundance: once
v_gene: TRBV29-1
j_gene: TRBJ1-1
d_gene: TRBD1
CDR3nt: TGCAGCGTTGGGGACAGGGGGCCCATGAACACTGAAGCTTTCTTT
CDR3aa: CSVGDRGPMNTEAFF

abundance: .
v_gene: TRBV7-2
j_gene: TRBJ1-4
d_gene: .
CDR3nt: TGTGCCAGCAGCTTAAATTCGCGCCGATGGGAAAAACTGTTTTTT
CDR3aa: CASSLNSRRWEKLFF

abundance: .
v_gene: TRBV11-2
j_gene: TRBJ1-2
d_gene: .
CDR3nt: TGTGCCAGCAGGAAAGCCGAGGGCTATGGCTACACCTTC
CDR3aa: CASRKAEGYGYTF

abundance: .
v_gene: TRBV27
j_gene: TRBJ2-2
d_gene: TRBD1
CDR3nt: TGTGCCAGCAGTACGTTGGACAGGGGGAACACCGGGGAGCTGTTTTTT
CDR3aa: CASSTLDRGNTGELFF

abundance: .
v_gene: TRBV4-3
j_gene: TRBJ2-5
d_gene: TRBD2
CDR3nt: TGCGCCAGCAGCCAAGATGCCCTGACTAGCTTCGAGACCCAGTACTTC
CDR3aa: CASSQDALTSFETQYF

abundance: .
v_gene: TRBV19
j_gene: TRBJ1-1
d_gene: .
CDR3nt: TGTGCCAGTAGTACGAGTCCCGAGAACACTGAAGCTTTCTTT
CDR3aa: CASSTSPENTEAFF

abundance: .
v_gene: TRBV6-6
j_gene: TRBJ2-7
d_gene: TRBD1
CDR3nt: TGTGCCAGCAGTTACCCAACACCACAGGGGACCTACGAGCAGTACTTC
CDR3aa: CASSYPTPQGTYEQYF

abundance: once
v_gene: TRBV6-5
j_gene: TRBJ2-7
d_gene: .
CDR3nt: TGTGCCAGCAGCCCCGCGGGTCTCGAGCAGTACTTC
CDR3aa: CASSPAGLEQYF

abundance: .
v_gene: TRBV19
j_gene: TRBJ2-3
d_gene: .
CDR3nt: TGTGCCAGTAGTACTTCGCGATTAGCAGATACGCAGTATTTT
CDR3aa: CASSTSRLADTQYF

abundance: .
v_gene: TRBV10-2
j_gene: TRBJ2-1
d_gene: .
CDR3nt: TGCGCCAGCAGTGACCCCGCCCAGGATGAGCAGTTCTTC
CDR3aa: CASSDPAQDEQFF

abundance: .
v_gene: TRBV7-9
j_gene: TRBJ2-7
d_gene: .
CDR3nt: TGTGCCAGCAGTATTTCCTACGAGCAGTACTTC
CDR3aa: CASSISYEQYF

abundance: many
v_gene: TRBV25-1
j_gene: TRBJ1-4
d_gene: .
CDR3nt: TGTGCCAGCAGTGAATTGGGGTCGGGGGAAAAACTGTTTTTT
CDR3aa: CASSELGSGEKLFF

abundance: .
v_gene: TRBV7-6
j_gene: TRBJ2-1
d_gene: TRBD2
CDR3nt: TGTGCCAGCAGCCCAACGGCGATGCTAGCGGGGTACGACAATGAGCAGTTCTTC
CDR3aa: CASSPTAMLAGYDNEQFF

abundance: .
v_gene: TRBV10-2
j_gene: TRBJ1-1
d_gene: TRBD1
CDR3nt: TGCGCCAGCAGTGAAGACAGGGGCACTGAAGCTTTCTTT
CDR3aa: CASSEDRGTEAFF

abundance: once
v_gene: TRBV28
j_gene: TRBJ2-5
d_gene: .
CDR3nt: TGTGCCAGCAGTCCCGCCGGGGGAGGAGAGACCCAGTACTTC
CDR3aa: CASSPAGGGETQYF

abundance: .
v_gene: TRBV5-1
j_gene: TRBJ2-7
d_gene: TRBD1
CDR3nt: TGCGCCAGCAGCTTTACAGGGGGCGACGAGCAGTACTTC
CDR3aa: CASSFTGGDEQYF

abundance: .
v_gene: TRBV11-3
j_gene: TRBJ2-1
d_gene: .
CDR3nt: TGTGCCAGCAGTACAGAGGCGGGTAATGAGCAGTTCTTC
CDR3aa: CASSTEAGNEQFF

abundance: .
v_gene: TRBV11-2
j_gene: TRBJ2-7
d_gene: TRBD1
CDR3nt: TGTGCCAGCAGCTTAGTACAGGGGGCCCACGAGCAGTACTTC
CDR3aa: CASSLVQGAHEQYF

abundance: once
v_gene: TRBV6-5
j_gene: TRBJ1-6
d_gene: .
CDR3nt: TGTGCCAGCAGTTACTCGGACACAAAAGGATCACCCCTCCACTTT
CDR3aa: CASSYSDTKGSPLHF

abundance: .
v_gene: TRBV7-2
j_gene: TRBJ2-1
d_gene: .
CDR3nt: TGTGCCAGCAGCTTAATGGCAGGGCTCAATGAGCAGTTCTTC
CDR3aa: CASSLMAGLNEQFF

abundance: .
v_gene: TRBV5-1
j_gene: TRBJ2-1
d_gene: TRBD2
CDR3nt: TGCGCCAGCAGCTTGGTGCGGGGGGCCGAACAGTTCTTC
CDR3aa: CASSLVRGAEQFF

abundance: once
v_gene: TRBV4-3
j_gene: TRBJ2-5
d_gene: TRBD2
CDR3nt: TGCGCCAGCAGCCAAGGTCTAGCGGGGGCAGAGACCCAGTACTTC
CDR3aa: CASSQGLAGAETQYF

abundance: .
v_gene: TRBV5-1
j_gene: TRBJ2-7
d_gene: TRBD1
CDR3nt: TGCGCCAGCAGCCCCGGGACAGGGTTACCCTACGAGCAGTACTTC
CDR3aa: CASSPGTGLPYEQYF

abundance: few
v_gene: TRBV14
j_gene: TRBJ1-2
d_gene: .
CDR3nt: TGTGCCAGCAACCCGGGCGGGTACTTGTCCTATGGCTACACCTTC
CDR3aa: CASNPGGYLSYGYTF

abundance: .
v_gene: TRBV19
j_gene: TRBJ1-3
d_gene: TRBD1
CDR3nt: TGTGCCAGTAGTATAGGGCCCGGGACAGCTGGAAACACCATATATTTT
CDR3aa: CASSIGPGTAGNTIYF

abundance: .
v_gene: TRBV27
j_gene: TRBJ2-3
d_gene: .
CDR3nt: TGTGCCAGCAGTTTTCTCGGAGCAGATACGCAGTATTTT
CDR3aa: CASSFLGADTQYF

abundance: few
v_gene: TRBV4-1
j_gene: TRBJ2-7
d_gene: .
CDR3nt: TGCGCCAGCAGCCAAGATCAACGGAGACAGCACTACGAGCAGTACTTC
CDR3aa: CASSQDQRRQHYEQYF

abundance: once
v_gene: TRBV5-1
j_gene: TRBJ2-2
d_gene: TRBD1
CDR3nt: TGCGCCAGCAGCCGGGCGTTGAAGGGACAGGGGCTAACCGGGGAGCTGTTTTTT
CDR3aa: CASSRALKGQGLTGELFF

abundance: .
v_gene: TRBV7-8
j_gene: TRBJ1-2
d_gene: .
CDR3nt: TGTGCCAGCAGCTTAGAGGCCAAGAGGTCTGGCTACACCTTC
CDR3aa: CASSLEAKRSGYTF

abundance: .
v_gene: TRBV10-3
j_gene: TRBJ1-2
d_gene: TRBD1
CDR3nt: TGTGCCATCAGTTCAAGTGGGGACAGGGCGTATGGCTACACCTTC
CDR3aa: CAISSSGDRAYGYTF

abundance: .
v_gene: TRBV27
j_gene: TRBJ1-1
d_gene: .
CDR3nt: TGTGCCAGCAGTTTATCGGCCTACACTGAAGCTTTCTTT
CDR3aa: CASSLSAYTEAFF

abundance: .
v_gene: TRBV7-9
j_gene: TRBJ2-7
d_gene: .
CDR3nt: TGTGCCAGCAGCTCACACTCCTACGAGCAGTACTTC
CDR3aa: CASSSHSYEQYF

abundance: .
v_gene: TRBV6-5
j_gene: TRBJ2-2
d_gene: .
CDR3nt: TGTGCCAGCAGTTACTACAGGGCAGCCGGGGAGCTGTTTTTT
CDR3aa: CASSYYRAAGELFF

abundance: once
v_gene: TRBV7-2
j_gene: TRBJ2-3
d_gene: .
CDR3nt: TGTGCCAGCAGCTTCTGGGGCAGGGGGGAAGATACGCAGTATTTT
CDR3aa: CASSFWGRGEDTQYF

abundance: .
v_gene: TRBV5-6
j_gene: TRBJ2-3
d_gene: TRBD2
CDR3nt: TGTGCCAGCAGCTTCTTAGCGGGGGGACTTAGCACAGATACGCAGTATTTT
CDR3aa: CASSFLAGGLSTDTQYF